This T cell receptor (beta chain) is from a study of T cell repertoires in ileal Crohn's disease. Study summary: Every patient was operated on for stricturing (around 61%) or penetrating (39%) complications. M0 samples are biopsies from inflamed ileum in the resection specimen.

Turning to this clone: The antigen is not known.

Trimming at V came to 7 bases and at J to 7 bases, leaving 7 bases not matched to a gene. CDR1 SQVTM and CDR2 ANQGSEA come from the germline V gene. The CDR3 contains 13 residues. Documented time point: inflamed ileum from the surgical specimen. The method was immunoSEQ multiplex PCR; TCRdb's version includes in-frame clones alone and lacks a portion of them. Here the sample spans 9,500 to 12,000 clones, roughly 87% being singletons. Study results and limitations: Every patient over 26.8% clonality showed endoscopic recurrence.

V and J are TRBV29-1 and TRBJ1-2, with 12 bases lining up with TRBD1. The sequence derives from an adult with Crohn's disease. The sequenced material came from ileal tissue. The chain's CDR3 is CSAKGQGAPGYTF. The CDR3 nucleotides read TGCAGCGCCAAGGGACAGGGGGCACCTGGCTACACCTTC.